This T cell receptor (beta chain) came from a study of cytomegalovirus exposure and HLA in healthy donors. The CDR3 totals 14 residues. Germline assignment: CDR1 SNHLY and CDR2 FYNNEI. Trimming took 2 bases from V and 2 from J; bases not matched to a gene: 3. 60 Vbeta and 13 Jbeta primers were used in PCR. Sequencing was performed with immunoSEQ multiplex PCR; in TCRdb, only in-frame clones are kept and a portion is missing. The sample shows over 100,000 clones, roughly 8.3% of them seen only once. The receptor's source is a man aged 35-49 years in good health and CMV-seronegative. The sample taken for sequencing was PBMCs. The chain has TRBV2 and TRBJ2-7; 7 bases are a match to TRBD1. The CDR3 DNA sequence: TGTGCCAGCAGTGAACGGACAGGCCCCTACGAGCAGTACTTC. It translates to CASSERTGPYEQYF.